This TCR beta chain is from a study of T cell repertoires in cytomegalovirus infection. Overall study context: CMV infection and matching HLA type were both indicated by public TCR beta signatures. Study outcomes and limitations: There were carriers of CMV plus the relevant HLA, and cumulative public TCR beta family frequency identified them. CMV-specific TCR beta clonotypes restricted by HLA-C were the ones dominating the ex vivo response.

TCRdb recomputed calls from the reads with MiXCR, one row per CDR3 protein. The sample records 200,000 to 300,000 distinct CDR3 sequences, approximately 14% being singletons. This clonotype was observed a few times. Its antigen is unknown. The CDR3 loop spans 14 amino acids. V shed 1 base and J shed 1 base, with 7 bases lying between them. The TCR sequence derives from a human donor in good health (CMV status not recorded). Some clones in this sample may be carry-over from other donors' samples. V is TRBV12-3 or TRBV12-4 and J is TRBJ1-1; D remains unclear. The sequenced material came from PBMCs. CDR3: CASSLGWENTEAFF. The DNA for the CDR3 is TGTGCCAGCAGTTTAGGTTGGGAGAACACTGAAGCTTTCTTT.